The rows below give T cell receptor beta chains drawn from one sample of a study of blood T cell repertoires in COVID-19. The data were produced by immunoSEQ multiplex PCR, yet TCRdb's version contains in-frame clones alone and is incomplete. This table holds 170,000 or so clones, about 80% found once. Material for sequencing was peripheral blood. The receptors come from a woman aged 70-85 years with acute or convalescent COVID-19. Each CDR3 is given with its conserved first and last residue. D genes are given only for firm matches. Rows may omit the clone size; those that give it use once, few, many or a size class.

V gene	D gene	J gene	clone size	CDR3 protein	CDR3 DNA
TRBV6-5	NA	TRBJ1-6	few	CASSYQVFNSPLHF	TGTGCCAGCAGTTATCAGGTTTTTAATTCACCCCTCCACTTT
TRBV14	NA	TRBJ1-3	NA	CASTRGGNTIYF	TGTGCCAGCACCCGCGGTGGAAACACCATATATTTT
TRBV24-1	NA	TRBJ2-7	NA	CATSDGSTYEQYF	TGTGCCACCAGTGACGGGAGTACCTACGAGCAGTACTTC
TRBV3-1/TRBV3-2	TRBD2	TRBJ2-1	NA	CASSQDLAGDGNEQFF	TGTGCCAGCAGCCAAGATTTAGCGGGAGACGGAAATGAGCAGTTCTTC
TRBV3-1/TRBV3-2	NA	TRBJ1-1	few	CASRPTGFMNTEAFF	TGTGCCAGCAGACCGACGGGGTTCATGAACACTGAAGCTTTCTTT
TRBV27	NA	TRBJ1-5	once	CASSPTVNQPQHF	TGTGCCAGCAGTCCTACGGTCAATCAGCCCCAGCATTTT
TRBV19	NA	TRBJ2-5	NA	CASSLQRVGTQYF	TGTGCCAGTAGTTTACAGAGAGTTGGGACCCAGTACTTC
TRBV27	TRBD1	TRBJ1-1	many	CASSLDRVGTEAFF	TGTGCCAGCAGCCTGGACAGGGTGGGCACTGAAGCTTTCTTT
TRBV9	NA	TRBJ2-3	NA	CASSVASGLSTDTQYF	TGTGCCAGCAGCGTAGCGAGCGGGCTGAGCACAGATACGCAGTATTTT
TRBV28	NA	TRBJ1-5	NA	CASSPGWFQPQHF	TGTGCCAGCAGCCCAGGTTGGTTTCAGCCCCAGCATTTT
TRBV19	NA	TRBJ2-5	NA	CASSKDREETQYF	TGTGCCAGTAGTAAGGACAGAGAAGAGACCCAGTACTTC
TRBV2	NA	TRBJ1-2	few	CASSLSGPTYGYTF	TGTGCCAGCAGTTTGAGCGGGCCGACCTATGGCTACACCTTC
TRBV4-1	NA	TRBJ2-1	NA	CASSQKSTGEQFF	TGCGCCAGCAGCCAAAAATCAACGGGGGAGCAGTTCTTC
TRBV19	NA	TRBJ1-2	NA	CASSSPPRTTNYGYTF	TGTGCCAGTAGTTCGCCCCCCAGGACAACAAACTATGGCTACACCTTC
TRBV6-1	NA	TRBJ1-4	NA	CASSEGGFSSGALNEKLFF	TGTGCCAGCAGTGAAGGGGGCTTTAGTAGCGGAGCCCTCAATGAAAAACTGTTTTTT
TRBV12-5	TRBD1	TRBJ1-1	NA	CASGLALRTGGTNTEAFF	TGTGCTAGTGGTTTGGCCCTCAGGACAGGGGGAACCAACACTGAAGCTTTCTTT
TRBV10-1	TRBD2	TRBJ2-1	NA	CASSESKASGSNEQFF	TGCGCCAGCAGTGAGTCGAAGGCTAGCGGGAGTAATGAGCAGTTCTTC
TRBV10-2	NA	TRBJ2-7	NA	CASGTRYEQYF	TGCGCCAGCGGGACTCGCTACGAGCAGTACTTC
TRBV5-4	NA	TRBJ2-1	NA	CASSTGRGGGSSYNEQFF	TGTGCCAGCAGCACCGGCCGCGGAGGCGGAAGCTCCTACAATGAGCAGTTCTTC
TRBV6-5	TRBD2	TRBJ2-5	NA	CASSYGLAGPQETQYF	TGTGCCAGCAGTTACGGGCTAGCGGGACCCCAAGAGACCCAGTACTTC
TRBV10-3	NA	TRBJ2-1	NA	CAISESKSSYNEQFF	TGTGCCATCAGTGAGTCAAAGAGCTCCTACAATGAGCAGTTCTTC
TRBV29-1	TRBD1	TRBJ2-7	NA	CSVEEWGRQGAYEQYF	TGCAGCGTTGAAGAATGGGGCCGGCAGGGGGCCTACGAGCAGTACTTC
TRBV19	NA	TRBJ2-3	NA	CASSGGTSTDTQYF	TGTGCCAGTAGTGGAGGAACGAGCACAGATACGCAGTATTTT
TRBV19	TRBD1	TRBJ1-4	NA	CASSGQTNEKLFF	TGTGCCAGCTCGGGACAGACAAATGAAAAACTGTTTTTT
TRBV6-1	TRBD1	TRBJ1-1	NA	CASSEEPTGFAFF	TGTGCCAGCAGTGAAGAGCCGACAGGGTTTGCTTTCTTT
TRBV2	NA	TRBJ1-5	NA	CASSEENPVAGDQPQHF	TGTGCCAGCAGTGAAGAGAATCCGGTCGCGGGGGATCAGCCCCAGCATTTT
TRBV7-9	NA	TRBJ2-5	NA	CASSLRGSQETQYF	TGTGCCAGCAGCTTAAGGGGCAGTCAAGAGACCCAGTACTTC
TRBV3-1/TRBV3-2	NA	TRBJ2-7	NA	CASSHGQSEQYF	TGTGCCAGCAGCCATGGACAATCCGAGCAGTACTTC
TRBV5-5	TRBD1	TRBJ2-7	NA	CASSLGQGAWEQYF	TGTGCCAGCAGCTTGGGACAGGGGGCCTGGGAGCAGTACTTC